This TCR beta chain is from a study of T cell repertoires in ileal Crohn's disease. Looking at the study overall: Patients had a median roughly 8-year disease duration, and roughly 32% were active smokers. Surgery for a complication: stricturing in 61%, penetrating in about 39%.

Study-level findings and limits: Compared with CD4 T cells, sorted CD8 cells carried more expanded clones.

Note on this clone: The antigen is not known.

The data were produced by immunoSEQ multiplex PCR, yet TCRdb's version contains in-frame clones alone and is incomplete. The sample lists roughly 15,000 clones; around four fifths were seen once. V was clipped by 3 bases and J by 4 bases; unmatched bases: 9. The germline gives CDR1 LNHNV, CDR2 YYDKDF (reference sequence). The CDR3 loop spans 16 amino acids. The chain has TRBV15 and TRBJ2-5; the match to TRBD1 covers 9 bases. What was sequenced was ileal tissue. This TCR derives from an adult with Crohn's disease. DNA of the CDR3: TGTGCCACCAGCAGGTCGACCGGGACAGGGTCAGAGACCCAGTACTTC. This translates into CATSRSTGTGSETQYF.